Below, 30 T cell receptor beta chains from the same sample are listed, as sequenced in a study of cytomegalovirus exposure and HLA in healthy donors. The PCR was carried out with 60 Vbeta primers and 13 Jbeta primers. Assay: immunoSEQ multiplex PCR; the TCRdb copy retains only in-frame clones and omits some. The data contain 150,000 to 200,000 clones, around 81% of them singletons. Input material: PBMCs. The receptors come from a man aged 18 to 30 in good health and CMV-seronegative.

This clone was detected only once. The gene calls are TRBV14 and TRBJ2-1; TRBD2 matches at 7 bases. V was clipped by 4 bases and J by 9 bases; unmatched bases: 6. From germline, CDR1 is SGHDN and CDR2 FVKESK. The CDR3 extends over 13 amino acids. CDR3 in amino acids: CASSLRLAGEQFF. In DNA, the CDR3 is TGTGCCAGCAGCCTACGACTAGCCGGTGAGCAGTTCTTC.

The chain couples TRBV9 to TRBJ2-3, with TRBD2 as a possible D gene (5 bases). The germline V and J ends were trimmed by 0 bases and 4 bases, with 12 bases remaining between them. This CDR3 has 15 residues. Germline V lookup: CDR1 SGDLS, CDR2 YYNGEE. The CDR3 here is CASSVGSLAADTQYF. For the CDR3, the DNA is TGTGCCAGCAGCGTAGGTTCGCTAGCTGCAGATACGCAGTATTTT.

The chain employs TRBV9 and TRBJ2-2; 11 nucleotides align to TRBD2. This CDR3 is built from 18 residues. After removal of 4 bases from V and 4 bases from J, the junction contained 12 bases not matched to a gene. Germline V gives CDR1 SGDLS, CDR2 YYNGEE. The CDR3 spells CASSRRDSGRAGTGELFF. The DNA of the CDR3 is TGTGCCAGCAGCCGCAGAGATAGCGGGAGGGCCGGCACCGGGGAGCTGTTTTTT.

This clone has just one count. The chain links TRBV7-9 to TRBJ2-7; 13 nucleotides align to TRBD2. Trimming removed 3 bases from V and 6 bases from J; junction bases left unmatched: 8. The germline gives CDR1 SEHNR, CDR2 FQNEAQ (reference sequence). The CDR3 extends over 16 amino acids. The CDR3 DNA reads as TGTGCCAGCAGCTTGGGGACTAGCGGGAAACTCATCGAGCAGTACTTC. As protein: CASSLGTSGKLIEQYF.

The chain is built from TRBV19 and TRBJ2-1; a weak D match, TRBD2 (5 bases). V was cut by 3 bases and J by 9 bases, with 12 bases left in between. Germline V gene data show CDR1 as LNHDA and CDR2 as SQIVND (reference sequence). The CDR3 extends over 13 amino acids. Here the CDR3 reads CASSIFSAGEQFF. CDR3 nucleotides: TGTGCCAGTAGTATTTTCAGTGCGGGTGAGCAGTTCTTC.

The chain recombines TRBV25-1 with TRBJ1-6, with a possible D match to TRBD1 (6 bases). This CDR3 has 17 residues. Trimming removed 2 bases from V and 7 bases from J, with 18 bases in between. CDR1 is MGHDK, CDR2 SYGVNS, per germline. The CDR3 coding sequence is TGTGCCAGCAGTGAAAGATTCGGGACAATCAAGAATTCACCCCTCCACTTT. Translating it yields CASSERFGTIKNSPLHF.

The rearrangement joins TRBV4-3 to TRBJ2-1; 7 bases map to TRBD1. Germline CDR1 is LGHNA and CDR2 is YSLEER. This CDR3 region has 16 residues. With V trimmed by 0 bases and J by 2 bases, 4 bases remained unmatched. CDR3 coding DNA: TGCGCCAGCAGCCAAGACTCGGGACAGACCTACAATGAGCAGTTCTTC. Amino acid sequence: CASSQDSGQTYNEQFF.

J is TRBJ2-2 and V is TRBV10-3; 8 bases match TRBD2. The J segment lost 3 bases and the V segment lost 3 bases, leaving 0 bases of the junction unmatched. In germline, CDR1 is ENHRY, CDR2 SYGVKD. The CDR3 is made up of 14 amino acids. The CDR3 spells CAISDGGDTGELFF. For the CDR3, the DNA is TGTGCCATCAGTGACGGGGGGGACACCGGGGAGCTGTTTTTT.

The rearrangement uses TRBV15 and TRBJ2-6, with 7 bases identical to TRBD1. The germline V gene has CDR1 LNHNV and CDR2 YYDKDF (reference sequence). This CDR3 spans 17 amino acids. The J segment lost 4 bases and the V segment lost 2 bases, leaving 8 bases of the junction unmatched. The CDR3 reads CATSRRITGDGANVLTF. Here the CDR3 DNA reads TGTGCCACCAGCAGACGCATTACAGGGGACGGGGCCAACGTCCTGACTTTC.

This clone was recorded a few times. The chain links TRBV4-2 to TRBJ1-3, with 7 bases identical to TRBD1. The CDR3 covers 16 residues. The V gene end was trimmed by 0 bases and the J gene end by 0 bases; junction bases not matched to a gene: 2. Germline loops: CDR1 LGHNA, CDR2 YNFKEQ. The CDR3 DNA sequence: TGTGCCAGCAGCCAAGAGGGGACAGCCTCTGGAAACACCATATATTTT. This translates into CASSQEGTASGNTIYF.

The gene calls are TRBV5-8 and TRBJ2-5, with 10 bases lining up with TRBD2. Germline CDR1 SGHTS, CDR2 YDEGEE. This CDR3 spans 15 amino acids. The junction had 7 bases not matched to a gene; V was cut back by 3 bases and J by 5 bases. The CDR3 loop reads CASSSTSSGSETQYF. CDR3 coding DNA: TGTGCCAGCAGCTCGACATCTAGCGGGAGTGAGACCCAGTACTTC.

CDR3 region: CASRGAGTSPKNIQYF. CDR3 DNA sequence: TGTGCCAGCAGGGGGGCCGGGACTAGTCCCAAAAACATTCAGTACTTC. J is TRBJ2-4 and V is TRBV27; 8 bases agree with TRBD2. The CDR3 extends over 16 amino acids. Germline V CDR1 and CDR2: MNHEY, SMNVEV (reference sequence). V gave up 6 bases and J gave up 2 bases; unmatched junction bases: 9.

This chain's CDR3 is CASGGPSNTGELFF. The CDR3 nucleotides are TGTGCTAGCGGAGGGCCATCGAACACCGGGGAGCTGTTTTTT. This chain joins TRBV7-2 and TRBJ2-2; D is perhaps TRBD2 (6 bases). Germline V gene sequence: CDR1 SGHTA, CDR2 FQGNSA. The CDR3 runs to 14 residues.

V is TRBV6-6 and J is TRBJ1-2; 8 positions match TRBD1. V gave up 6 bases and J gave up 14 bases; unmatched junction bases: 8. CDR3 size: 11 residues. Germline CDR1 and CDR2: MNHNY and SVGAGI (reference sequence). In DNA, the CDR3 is TGTGCCAGCAGCCCCACAGGGGGGGGTACCTTC. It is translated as CASSPTGGGTF.

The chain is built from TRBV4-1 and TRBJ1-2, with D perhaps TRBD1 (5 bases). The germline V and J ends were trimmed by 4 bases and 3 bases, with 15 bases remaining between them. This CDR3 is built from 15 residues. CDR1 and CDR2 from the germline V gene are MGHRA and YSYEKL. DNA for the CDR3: TGCGCCAGCAGCCCAGAGCCGGGCAGGGACTATGGCTACACCTTC. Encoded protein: CASSPEPGRDYGYTF.

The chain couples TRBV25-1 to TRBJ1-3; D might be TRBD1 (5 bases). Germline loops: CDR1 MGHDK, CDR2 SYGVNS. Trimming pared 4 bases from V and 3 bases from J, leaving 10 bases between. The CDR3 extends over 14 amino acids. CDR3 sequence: CASSVTDSGNTIYF. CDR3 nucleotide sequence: TGTGCCAGCAGTGTGACAGATAGTGGAAACACCATATATTTT.

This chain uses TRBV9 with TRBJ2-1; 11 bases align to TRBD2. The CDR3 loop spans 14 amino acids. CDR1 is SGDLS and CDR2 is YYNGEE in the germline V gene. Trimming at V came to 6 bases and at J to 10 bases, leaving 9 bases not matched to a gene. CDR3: CASTVSGGAREQFF. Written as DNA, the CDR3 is TGTGCCAGCACCGTTAGCGGGGGGGCTCGGGAGCAGTTCTTC.

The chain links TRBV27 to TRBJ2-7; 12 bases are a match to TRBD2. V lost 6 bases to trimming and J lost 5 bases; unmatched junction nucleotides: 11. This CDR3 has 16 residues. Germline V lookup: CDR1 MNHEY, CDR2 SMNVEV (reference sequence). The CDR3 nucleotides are TGTGCCAGCAGGAAGAGGCTAGCGGGAGGGAGTGACGAGCAGTACTTC. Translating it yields CASRKRLAGGSDEQYF.

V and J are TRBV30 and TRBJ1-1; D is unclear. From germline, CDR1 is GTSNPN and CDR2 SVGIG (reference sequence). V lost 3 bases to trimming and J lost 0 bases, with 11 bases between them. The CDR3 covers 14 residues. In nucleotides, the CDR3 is TGTGCCTGGAGCTACGGGGTTTTGAACACTGAAGCTTTCTTT. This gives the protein CAWSYGVLNTEAFF.

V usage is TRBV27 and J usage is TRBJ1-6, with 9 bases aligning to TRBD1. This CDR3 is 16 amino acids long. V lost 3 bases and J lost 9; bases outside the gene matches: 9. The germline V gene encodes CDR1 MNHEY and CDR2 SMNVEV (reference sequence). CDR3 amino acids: CASSFLSGQGGSPLHF. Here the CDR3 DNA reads TGTGCCAGCAGTTTTCTGTCGGGACAGGGTGGTTCACCCCTCCACTTT.

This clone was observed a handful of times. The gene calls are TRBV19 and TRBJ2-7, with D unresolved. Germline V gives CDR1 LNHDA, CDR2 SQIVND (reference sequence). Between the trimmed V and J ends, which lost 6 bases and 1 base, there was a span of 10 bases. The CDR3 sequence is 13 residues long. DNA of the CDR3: TGTGCCAGTAGGCAGGCTGAGTCCTACGAGCAGTACTTC. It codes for CASRQAESYEQYF. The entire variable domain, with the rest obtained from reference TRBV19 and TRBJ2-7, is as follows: DGGITQSPKYLFRKEGQNVTLSCEQNLNHDAMYWYRQDPGQGLRLIYYSQIVNDFQKGDIAEGYSVSREKKESFPLTVTSAQKNPTAFYLCASRQAESYEQYFGPGTRLTVT.

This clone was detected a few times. CDR3 amino acids: CASSIRGSYQPQHF. The DNA for the CDR3 is TGTGCCAGCAGTATTAGGGGGTCCTATCAGCCCCAGCATTTT. The chain is built from TRBV2 and TRBJ1-5; maybe TRBD1 (6 bases). Per germline, CDR1 SNHLY and CDR2 FYNNEI. The V and J ends lost 5 bases and 5 bases respectively, with 13 bases between them. The CDR3 runs 14 residues. The variable domain in full, with the rest retrieved from reference TRBV2 and TRBJ1-5, is EPEVTQTPSHQVTQMGQEVILRCVPISNHLYFYWYRQILGQKVEFLVSFYNNEISEKSEIFDDQFSVERPDGSNFTLKIRSTKLEDSAMYFCASSIRGSYQPQHFGDGTRLSIL.

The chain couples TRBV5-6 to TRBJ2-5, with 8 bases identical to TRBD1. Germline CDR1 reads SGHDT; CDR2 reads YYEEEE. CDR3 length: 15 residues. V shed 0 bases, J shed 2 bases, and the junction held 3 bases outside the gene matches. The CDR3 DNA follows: TGTGCCAGCAGCTTGGCAGGGGGCTTTCAAGAGACCCAGTACTTC. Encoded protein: CASSLAGGFQETQYF.

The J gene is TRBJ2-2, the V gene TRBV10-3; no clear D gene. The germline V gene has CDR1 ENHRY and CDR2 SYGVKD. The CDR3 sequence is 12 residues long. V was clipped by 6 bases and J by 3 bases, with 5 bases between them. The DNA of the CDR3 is TGTGCCATCAGCGTTTACACCGGGGAGCTGTTTTTT. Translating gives CAISVYTGELFF.

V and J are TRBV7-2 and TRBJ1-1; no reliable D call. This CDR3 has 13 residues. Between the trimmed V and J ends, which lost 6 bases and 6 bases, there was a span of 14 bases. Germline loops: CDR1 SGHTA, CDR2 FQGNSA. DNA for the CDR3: TGTGCCAGCAGTATCAGTGTGCAGTCTGAAGCTTTCTTT. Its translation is CASSISVQSEAFF.

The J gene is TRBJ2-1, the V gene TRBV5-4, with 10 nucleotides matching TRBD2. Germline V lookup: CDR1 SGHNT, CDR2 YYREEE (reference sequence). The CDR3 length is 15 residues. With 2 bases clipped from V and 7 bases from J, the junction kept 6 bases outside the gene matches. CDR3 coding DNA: TGTGCCAGCAGCTTAGGGGGACTAGCGATAAATGAGCAGTTCTTC. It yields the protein CASSLGGLAINEQFF.

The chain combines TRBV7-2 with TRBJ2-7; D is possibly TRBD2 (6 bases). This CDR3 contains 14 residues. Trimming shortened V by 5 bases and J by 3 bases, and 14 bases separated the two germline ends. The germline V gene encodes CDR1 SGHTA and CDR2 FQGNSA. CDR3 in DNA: TGTGCCAGCAGCCTAACCGGAGGGAACTACGAGCAGTACTTC. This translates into CASSLTGGNYEQYF. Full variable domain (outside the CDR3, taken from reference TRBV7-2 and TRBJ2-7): GAGVSQSPSNKVTEKGKDVELRCDPISGHTALYWYRQSLGQGLEFLIYFQGNSAPDKSGLPSDRFSAERTGGSVSTLTIQRTQQEDSAVYLCASSLTGGNYEQYFGPGTRLTVT.

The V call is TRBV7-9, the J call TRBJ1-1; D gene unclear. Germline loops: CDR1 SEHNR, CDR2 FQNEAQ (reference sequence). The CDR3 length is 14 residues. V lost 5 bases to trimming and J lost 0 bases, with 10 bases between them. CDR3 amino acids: CASSDSRVNTEAFF. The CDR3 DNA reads TGTGCCAGCAGCGATTCACGGGTGAACACTGAAGCTTTCTTT.

Here the CDR3 DNA reads TGTGCCAGCAGCCAAGGGACAGGGTACTTCTCACCCCTCCACTTT. It yields the protein CASSQGTGYFSPLHF. The V and J genes are TRBV14 and TRBJ1-6; 8 bases line up with TRBD1. V dropped 1 base and J dropped 10; count of bases not matched to a gene: 6. Germline V gene lookup returns CDR1 SGHDN and CDR2 FVKESK. The CDR3 is made up of 15 amino acids.

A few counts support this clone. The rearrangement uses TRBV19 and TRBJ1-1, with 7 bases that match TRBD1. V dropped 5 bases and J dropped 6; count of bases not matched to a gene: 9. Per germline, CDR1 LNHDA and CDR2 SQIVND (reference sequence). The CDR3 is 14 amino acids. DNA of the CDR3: TGTGCCAGTAGTCAAGGGGGCAGGGCCGCTGAAGCTTTCTTT. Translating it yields CASSQGGRAAEAFF.